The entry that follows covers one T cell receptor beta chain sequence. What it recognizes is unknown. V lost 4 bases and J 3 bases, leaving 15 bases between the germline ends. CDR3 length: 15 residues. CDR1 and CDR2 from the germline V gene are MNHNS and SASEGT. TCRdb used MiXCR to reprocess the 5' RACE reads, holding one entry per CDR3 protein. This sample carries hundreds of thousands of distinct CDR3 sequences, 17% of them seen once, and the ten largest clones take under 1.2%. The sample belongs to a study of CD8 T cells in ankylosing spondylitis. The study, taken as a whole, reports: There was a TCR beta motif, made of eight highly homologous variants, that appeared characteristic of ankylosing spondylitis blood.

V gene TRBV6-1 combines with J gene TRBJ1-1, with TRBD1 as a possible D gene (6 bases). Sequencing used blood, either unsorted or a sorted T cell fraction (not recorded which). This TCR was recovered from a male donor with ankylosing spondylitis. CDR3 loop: CASSVGRGPYTEAFF. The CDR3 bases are TGTGCCAGCAGTGTTGGCAGGGGCCCATACACTGAAGCTTTCTTT.